These 2 T cell receptor beta chains came from one sample sequenced in a study of T cells in Graves' hyperthyroidism and ophthalmopathy. Authors of the study amplified TCR beta CDR3 regions from RNA transcripts. When the TCR CDR3 underwent first-round RT-PCR, the HTBI primer set was used. In TCRdb, the multiplex PCR reads were re-called with MiXCR into one record per CDR3 protein. The sample has about 720,000 distinct CDR3 sequences, about 17% seen once. The sample consisted of blood. All receptors derive from a man aged 18 to 30 with Graves' hyperthyroidism.

The table lists this clonotype with many counts. V is TRBV2 and J is TRBJ2-1; 13 bases agree with TRBD2. This CDR3 region has 14 residues. The germline gives CDR1 SNHLY, CDR2 FYNNEI. V dropped 6 bases and J dropped 6; count of bases not matched to a gene: 2. CDR3 region: CASRLAGGRNEQFF. The CDR3 DNA reads as TGTGCCAGCAGACTAGCGGGAGGGCGCAATGAGCAGTTCTTC.

This clonotype was seen ten or more times. This rearrangement joins TRBV6-1 to TRBJ2-2; TRBD2 matches 9 bases. The CDR3 consists of 17 residues. After removal of 6 bases from V and 2 bases from J, the junction contained 10 bases not matched to a gene. CDR1 and CDR2 (germline): MNHNS, SASEGT. The CDR3 is CASRRYSGSGNTGELFF. The CDR3 nucleotides read TGTGCCAGCAGGAGATATAGCGGGAGCGGAAACACCGGGGAGCTGTTTTTT.